This record covers a single T cell receptor (beta chain). Sequencing was performed with immunoSEQ multiplex PCR; in TCRdb, only in-frame clones are kept and a portion is missing. Of 70,000 to 80,000 clones listed, about nine tenths were seen once; the top ten hold 1.3%. CDR3 size: 14 residues. With 0 bases removed from V and 9 bases from J, the gap between germline ends came to 12 bases. Germline V gives CDR1 KGHSH, CDR2 LQKENI. This sample was taken from a study of OX40 agonist ivuxolimab in advanced cancers. The clonotype was recovered from an adult with an advanced solid tumor such as melanoma, head and neck, liver or kidney cancer. The sample here was CD4+ or CD8+ T cells sorted from blood, taken in a trial of the OX40 agonist ivuxolimab. The chain is built from TRBV18 and TRBJ2-1; TRBD2 might be the D (5 bases). The CDR3 region is CASSPPTPRGEQFF. The CDR3 nucleotides read TGTGCCAGCTCACCACCCACCCCTCGGGGTGAGCAGTTCTTC.